The present entry profiles one TCR beta chain with its context. The antigen remains unidentified. TCRdb analysed the reads with MiXCR anew, one entry per CDR3 protein. The table records some 180,000 distinct CDR3 sequences, 15% to 20% of them present only once. These data are taken from a study of T cell repertoires in cytomegalovirus infection. Study context: Both CMV infection and a matching HLA type were indicated by public TCR beta signatures. Study-wide findings and caveats: Predominance within the ex vivo response was attributable to HLA-C-restricted CMV-specific TCR beta clonotypes. Carriage of CMV together with the relevant HLA was identifiable through cumulative public TCR beta family frequency.

V was trimmed by 4 bases and J by 7 bases, leaving 11 bases between them. Germline loops: CDR1 SGHVS, CDR2 FNYEAQ. The CDR3 extends over 13 amino acids. The TCR sequence derives from a human donor in good health (CMV status not recorded). Some clones in this sample may be carry-over from other donors' samples. The chain has TRBV7-6 and TRBJ1-3; D gene uncertain. Material: CD8+ T cells from PBMCs. For the CDR3, the DNA is TGTGCCAGCAGCTCAAGAGGGATCAACACCATATATTTT. Encoded protein: CASSSRGINTIYF.